This TCR beta chain was identified in a study of cytomegalovirus exposure and HLA in healthy donors. About the study: Genetic ancestry analysis placed about 80% of the 300 to 400 donors that were genotyped in the Caucasian-associated cluster.

The J segment lost 0 bases and the V segment lost 4 bases, leaving 10 bases of the junction unmatched. This CDR3 spans 18 amino acids. Germline V lookup: CDR1 SGHRS, CDR2 YFSETQ. About this clone itself: Its antigen is still unknown.

General study results and limits: Researchers reportedly found TCR beta sequences accurately predicted most subjects' HLA-A and HLA-B alleles. Researchers catalogued over 150 TCR beta chains as cytomegalovirus-associated.

In the PCR, 60 Vbeta and 13 Jbeta primers were used. TCRdb's copy holds only in-frame clones and misses some; the assay was immunoSEQ multiplex PCR. The table for this sample gives 60,000 to 80,000 clones. Material for sequencing was PBMCs. The sequence was obtained from a boy under 18 in good health and CMV-seronegative. This chain joins TRBV5-1 and TRBJ2-5; 12 bases line up with TRBD1. CDR3 region: CASSGDRGRIRYQETQYF. In nucleotides, the CDR3 is TGCGCCAGCAGCGGGGACAGGGGGCGAATACGGTACCAAGAGACCCAGTACTTC.